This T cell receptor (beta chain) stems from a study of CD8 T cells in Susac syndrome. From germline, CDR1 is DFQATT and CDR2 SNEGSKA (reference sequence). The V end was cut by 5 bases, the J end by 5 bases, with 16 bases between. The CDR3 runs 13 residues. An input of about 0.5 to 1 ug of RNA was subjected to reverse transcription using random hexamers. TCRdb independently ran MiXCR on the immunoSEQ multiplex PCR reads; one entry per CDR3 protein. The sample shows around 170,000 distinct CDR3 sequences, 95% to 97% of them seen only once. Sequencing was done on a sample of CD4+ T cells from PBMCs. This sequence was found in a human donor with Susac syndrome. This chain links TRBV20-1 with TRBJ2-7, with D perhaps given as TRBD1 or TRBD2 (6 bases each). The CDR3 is CSASTGAGDEQYF. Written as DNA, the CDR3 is TGCAGTGCTTCGACGGGGGCTGGCGACGAGCAGTACTTC.